This T cell receptor beta chain was sequenced during a study of CXCR3 chemokines and chemotherapy response in bladder cancer. One entry per CDR3 protein results from TCRdb running MiXCR on the PCR reads. The repertoire holds about 12,000 distinct CDR3 sequences, with approximately 13% as singletons. This clonotype was seen repeatedly, ten times or more. The germline gives CDR1 MDHEN, CDR2 SYDVKM. Unmatched junction bases numbered 7, after V lost 6 bases and J lost 8 bases. The CDR3 runs to 14 residues. The V gene is TRBV28, the J gene TRBJ1-4; 9 bases are a match to TRBD1. This receptor was identified in a human donor with bladder cancer that did not respond to neoadjuvant chemotherapy. Sample collection was performed from a patient whose treatment included neoadjuvant chemotherapy. CDR3 protein: CASSKTGGDEKLFF. CDR3 DNA: TGTGCCAGCAGCAAGACAGGGGGGGACGAAAAACTGTTTTTT.